This TCR beta chain was documented in a study of blood T cells in healthy people across ages. Findings and caveats of the study: In the absence of known donor CMV status, changes in expanded clonotypes were possibly confounded. Calculation of diversity from one million T cells yielded estimates considered to be underestimates.

It was with a sample-barcoded 5' primer and a J-beta primer mix that a second PCR of roughly 6 to 11 cycles was run. Tagging of each cDNA molecule was performed by a template-switch adaptor with 12 random nucleotides. TCRdb used MiXCR to reprocess the 5' RACE reads, holding one entry per CDR3 protein. The top ten clones hold roughly 25% of a sample with some 780,000 distinct CDR3 sequences, about 61% of them seen once. As concerns this clonotype: Its matching antigen is unknown.

The CDR3 totals 16 residues. Germline-derived CDR1 and CDR2 are SNHLY and FYNNEI. V dropped 7 bases and J dropped 0 bases, with 13 bases sitting between them. The rearrangement links TRBV2 to TRBJ1-6, with D unclear. The TCR comes from a man aged 35-49 years in good health. Sequenced sample: blood. The chain's CDR3 is CASTSRSTSYNSPLHF. CDR3 nucleotide sequence: TGTGCCAGCACCAGTCGCTCAACCTCCTATAATTCACCCCTCCACTTT.